Below are 27 T cell receptor beta chains sequenced from a single sample in a study of brain T cells in children with intractable seizures. Sequencing used immunoSEQ multiplex PCR; TCRdb keeps in-frame clones, though not all of them. This sample has about 350,000 clones, with over 90% found just once. Time point reported: blood from clinic visit 5 months post-surgery; TSC patient then seizure free. The source was peripheral blood, collected roughly 5 months after surgery. Receptors originate from a boy less than two years old with tuberous sclerosis and intractable seizures.

The chain employs TRBV6-5 and TRBJ1-2; tentative D call: TRBD1 (5 bases). With 0 bases removed from V and 5 bases from J, the gap between germline ends came to 13 bases. The CDR3 sequence is 15 residues long. Germline-derived CDR1 and CDR2 are MNHEY and SVGAGI. The CDR3 region has the DNA TGTGCCAGCAGTTACTCGATGTCCGGGACGTATGGCTACACCTTC. Translation gives CASSYSMSGTYGYTF.

This clone was observed once. The chain combines TRBV2 with TRBJ2-7; 10 bases fit TRBD2. CDR1 and CDR2 (germline): SNHLY, FYNNEI. The CDR3 is 16 residues long. The junction had 6 bases not matched to a gene; V was cut back by 4 bases and J by 0 bases. The CDR3 DNA sequence: TGTGCCAGCAGTGTTGCTACTAGCGGGGCCTCCTACGAGCAGTACTTC. This codes for CASSVATSGASYEQYF.

V is TRBV9 and J is TRBJ1-2; D is unclear. The germline gives CDR1 SGDLS, CDR2 YYNGEE. The CDR3 is 12 residues long. V was clipped by 3 bases and J by 4 bases, with 7 bases between them. The CDR3, as DNA: TGTGCCAGCAGCGACGTTAGCTATGGCTACACCTTC. Translating it yields CASSDVSYGYTF.

The chain has TRBV12-3 or TRBV12-4 and TRBJ2-7; no clear D gene. Trimming removed 5 bases from V and 0 bases from J, with 8 bases in between. The CDR3 totals 13 residues. CDR3 protein: CASSGRHSYEQYF. CDR3 DNA sequence: TGTGCCAGCAGTGGACGGCACTCCTACGAGCAGTACTTC.

The rearrangement uses TRBV12-5 and TRBJ2-1, with 13 bases aligning to TRBD2. With V trimmed by 0 bases and J by 10 bases, 12 bases remained unmatched. This CDR3 contains 18 residues. Germline V CDR1 and CDR2: LGHNT, FRNRAP. For the CDR3, the DNA is TGTGCTAGTGGTTTGGTACTAGCGGGAGGGCCCTCGGTCTCCGAGCAGTTCTTC. Amino acid sequence: CASGLVLAGGPSVSEQFF.

The V gene is TRBV7-8, the J gene TRBJ1-1, with D uncertain. The V gene's germline CDR1 is SGHVS and CDR2 FQNEAQ. CDR3 length: 13 amino acids. Trimming stripped 1 base from V and 4 bases from J, with 7 bases between. The CDR3 reads CASSLGQSTEAFF. CDR3 DNA: TGTGCCAGCAGCTTAGGGCAGAGCACTGAAGCTTTCTTT. Full variable domain (rest looked up from reference TRBV7-8 and TRBJ1-1): GAGVSQSPRYKVAKRGQDVALRCDPISGHVSLFWYQQALGQGPEFLTYFQNEAQLDKSGLPSDRFFAERPEGSVSTLKIQRTQQEDSAVYLCASSLGQSTEAFFGQGTRLTVV.

Here the CDR3 reads CASSLRGGHQQETQYF. The DNA for the CDR3 is TGTGCCAGCAGCTTACGAGGTGGACACCAGCAAGAGACCCAGTACTTC. The V and J genes are TRBV11-3 and TRBJ2-5, with a possible D match to TRBD1 (5 bases). The V gene's germline CDR1 is SGHNT and CDR2 YENEEA. The CDR3 spans 16 residues. The V gene lost 2 bases and the J gene lost 2 bases, with 15 bases spanning the gap.

The chain employs TRBV4-1 and TRBJ2-1; 10 nucleotides match TRBD2. V shed 0 bases and J 3 bases; nucleotides not matched to a gene: 5. Germline V gene sequence: CDR1 MGHRA, CDR2 YSYEKL. The CDR3 covers 17 residues. CDR3 sequence (DNA): TGCGCCAGCAGCCAAGATCTGGGGACTAGCGTCTACAATGAGCAGTTCTTC. Translating gives CASSQDLGTSVYNEQFF.

In its sample, this clone was seen once. The genes are TRBV24-1 and TRBJ1-2, with 9 bases fitting TRBD1. Germline lookup yields CDR1 KGHDR and CDR2 SFDVKD. Trimming cost V 3 bases and J 7 bases; bases outside gene matches: 8. The CDR3 has 15 residues. The CDR3 DNA sequence: TGTGCCACCAGTGATCCCGGGACAGGGAAGGCTGGCTACACCTTC. Translated, it gives CATSDPGTGKAGYTF.

The CDR3 spells CASSVYPSSPLHF. The DNA for the CDR3 is TGTGCCAGCAGCGTATATCCCTCTTCACCCCTCCACTTT. The chain recombines TRBV9 with TRBJ1-6; D uncertain. Trimming cost V 1 base and J 9 bases, with 8 bases left between them. This CDR3 is built from 13 residues. The germline CDR1 and CDR2 sequences are SGDLS and YYNGEE.

J is TRBJ2-1 and V is TRBV24-1; 7 bases are a match to TRBD1. After removal of 4 bases from V and 1 base from J, the junction contained 0 bases not matched to a gene. The CDR3 extends over 14 amino acids. Per the germline V gene, CDR1 is KGHDR and CDR2 is SFDVKD. CDR3 in amino acids: CATSETGSYNEQFF. In DNA form, the CDR3 reads TGTGCCACCAGTGAGACAGGGTCCTACAATGAGCAGTTCTTC.

V is TRBV11-2 and J is TRBJ2-7; TRBD1 matches at 7 bases. The length of the CDR3 is 14 residues. The V segment lost 4 bases and the J segment 1 base; nucleotides outside the gene matches: 4. The germline gives CDR1 SGHAT, CDR2 FQNNGV. Written as DNA, the CDR3 is TGTGCCAGCAGCTCTGGGACAGCGTCCTACGAGCAGTACTTC. Its translation: CASSSGTASYEQYF.

For this clone: A read error may produce the germline difference seen at one junction end. The chain joins TRBV4-2 to TRBJ2-1; D ambiguous. Germline V gene data show CDR1 as LGHNA and CDR2 as YNFKEQ. This CDR3 is built from 13 residues. The CDR3, as DNA: TGTGCCAGCAGTCAAGCCGCCTTTTTGGAGCAGTTCTTC. Its protein product is CASSQAAFLEQFF.

The V call is TRBV2, the J call TRBJ1-2; maybe TRBD1 (6 bases). Per the germline V gene, CDR1 is SNHLY and CDR2 is FYNNEI. V was pared by 7 bases and J by 2 bases, with 11 bases between. The length of the CDR3 is 13 residues. The CDR3 loop is CASTGVENYGYTF. The CDR3, as DNA: TGTGCCAGCACAGGGGTGGAAAACTATGGCTACACCTTC.

J is TRBJ1-1 and V is TRBV7-9; unclear D gene. This CDR3 region has 14 residues. CDR1 and CDR2 from the germline V gene are SEHNR and FQNEAQ (reference sequence). Between the trimmed V and J ends, which lost 3 bases and 4 bases, there was a span of 12 bases. The CDR3 DNA reads TGTGCCAGCAGCTTGGAACGGAGTAGCACTGAAGCTTTCTTT. As protein: CASSLERSSTEAFF.

The chain is built from TRBV27 and TRBJ1-4; perhaps TRBD1 as D (5 bases). CDR3 length: 14 residues. Germline V gene data show CDR1 as MNHEY and CDR2 as SMNVEV (reference sequence). Trimming removed 6 bases from V and 7 bases from J, with 15 bases in between. CDR3 in DNA: TGTGCCAGCAGCCGACTCTCGGGGGGTGAAAAACTGTTTTTT. It yields the protein CASSRLSGGEKLFF.

This clone has a handful of counts. V gene TRBV25-1 combines with J gene TRBJ2-2, with 9 bases that match TRBD2. V lost 6 bases and J lost 4; bases outside the gene matches: 0. The CDR3 runs to 13 residues. Germline CDR1 and CDR2: MGHDK and SYGVNS. As DNA, the CDR3 is TGTGCCAGCAGGACTAGCGGCACCGGGGAGCTGTTTTTT. Translating gives CASRTSGTGELFF.

This clone showed up just once. The germline gene is not matched at one end of the junction; a read error may be the cause. This chain uses TRBV7-7 with TRBJ2-7, with unresolved D. In germline, CDR1 is SSHAT, CDR2 FNYEAQ (reference sequence). This CDR3 comprises 13 residues. The CDR3 nucleotides read TGTGCTAGCAGCTTGGGCACTGCCTACGAGCAGTACTTC. It yields the protein CASSLGTAYEQYF.

The table lists this clone with a count of one. The V call is TRBV9, the J call TRBJ2-7; D is uncertain. The CDR3 has 14 amino acids. The germline gives CDR1 SGDLS, CDR2 YYNGEE. V shed 0 bases and J shed 4 bases, with 11 bases lying between them. The CDR3 bases are TGTGCCAGCAGCGTAGCGTCGGACGGATACGAGCAGTACTTC. Amino acids: CASSVASDGYEQYF.

The chain links TRBV18 to TRBJ1-4; 7 bases fit TRBD1. The V segment lost 1 base and the J segment 6 bases; nucleotides outside the gene matches: 8. The germline gives CDR1 KGHSH, CDR2 LQKENI. CDR3 length equals 16 residues. The CDR3 DNA is TGTGCCAGCTCACCACAGGGGGCCGAATGGGATGAAAAACTGTTTTTT. Its protein product is CASSPQGAEWDEKLFF.

The V and J genes are TRBV6-5 and TRBJ2-3; D not certain. This CDR3 is built from 12 residues. Trimming took 8 bases from V and 4 from J, leaving 10 bases between them. Germline lookup yields CDR1 MNHEY and CDR2 SVGAGI. The CDR3 coding sequence is TGTGCCAGCCGGACCTCGGCAGATACGCAGTATTTT. Translation gives CASRTSADTQYF.

The rearrangement joins TRBV19 to TRBJ2-5; 12 bases align to TRBD2. V was pared by 6 bases and J by 1 base, with 9 bases of the junction left unmatched. From germline, CDR1 is LNHDA and CDR2 SQIVND (reference sequence). The CDR3 runs to 17 residues. CDR3 nucleotides: TGTGCCAGTAGATACCGTCTAGCGGGGGGGCCCCAAGAGACCCAGTACTTC. Its translation: CASRYRLAGGPQETQYF.

V usage is TRBV28 and J usage is TRBJ1-6; maybe TRBD1 (6 bases). From germline, CDR1 is MDHEN and CDR2 SYDVKM. Trimming cost V 6 bases and J 13 bases, with 19 bases left between them. This CDR3 contains 14 residues. The CDR3 loop reads CASSIDRPSGPLHF. CDR3 coding DNA: TGTGCCAGCAGCATCGACAGGCCGAGTGGGCCCCTCCACTTT.

The chain combines TRBV29-1 with TRBJ2-1; unclear D gene. V was shortened by 5 bases and J by 10 bases, with 27 bases between the two germline ends. This CDR3 is 16 amino acids long. Germline V gives CDR1 SQVTM, CDR2 ANQGSEA. CDR3 amino acids: CSVSRGWVLVGKEQFF. The CDR3 DNA reads as TGCAGCGTTTCGCGTGGGTGGGTGCTCGTTGGGAAGGAGCAGTTCTTC.

In the case of this clone: In the same sample, other DNA sequences code for this CDR3. The J gene is TRBJ1-1, the V gene TRBV7-9; D may be TRBD1 (5 bases). Germline V CDR1 and CDR2: SEHNR, FQNEAQ (reference sequence). The length of the CDR3 is 15 residues. V was clipped by 1 base and J by 1 base, with 10 bases between them. The CDR3 DNA is TGTGCCAGCAGCTTAGAGAGGGGAGGGAACACTGAAGCTTTCTTT. Translated: CASSLERGGNTEAFF.

This sequence joins TRBV5-4 and TRBJ2-1, with 14 bases lining up with TRBD2. CDR3 length: 15 amino acids. The V and J ends lost 9 bases and 3 bases, in that order; junction bases with no gene match: 5. In germline, CDR1 is SGHNT, CDR2 YYREEE (reference sequence). The CDR3 protein is CATRLAGGSYNEQFF. In DNA, the CDR3 is TGTGCCACCCGACTAGCGGGAGGGAGCTACAATGAGCAGTTCTTC.

This chain uses TRBV19 with TRBJ1-6; D not certain. The germline V gene has CDR1 LNHDA and CDR2 SQIVND (reference sequence). V was clipped by 5 bases and J by 10 bases, with 12 bases between them. The length of the CDR3 is 13 residues. Here the CDR3 DNA reads TGTGCCAGTAGTGAGGGCCGAGGATCACCCCTCCACTTT. This codes for CASSEGRGSPLHF.